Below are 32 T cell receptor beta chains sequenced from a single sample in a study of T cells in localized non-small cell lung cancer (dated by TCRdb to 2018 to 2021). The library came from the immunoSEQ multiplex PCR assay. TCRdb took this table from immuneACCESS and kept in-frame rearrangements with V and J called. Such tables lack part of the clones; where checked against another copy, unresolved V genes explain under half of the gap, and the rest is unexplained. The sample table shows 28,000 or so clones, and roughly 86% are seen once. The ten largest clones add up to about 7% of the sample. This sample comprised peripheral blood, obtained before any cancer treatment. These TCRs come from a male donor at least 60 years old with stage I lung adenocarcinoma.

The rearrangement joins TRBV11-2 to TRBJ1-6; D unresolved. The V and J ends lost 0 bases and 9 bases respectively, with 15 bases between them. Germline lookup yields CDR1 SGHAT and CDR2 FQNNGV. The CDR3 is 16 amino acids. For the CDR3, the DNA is TGTGCCAGCAGCTTAGATCTGATGGGTAGGAGTTCACCCCTCCACTTT. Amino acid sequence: CASSLDLMGRSSPLHF. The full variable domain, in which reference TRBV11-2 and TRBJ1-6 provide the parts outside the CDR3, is EAGVAQSPRYKIIEKRQSVAFWCNPISGHATLYWYQQILGQGPKLLIQFQNNGVVDDSQLPKDRFSAERLKGVDSTLKIQPAKLEDSAVYLCASSLDLMGRSSPLHFGNGTRLTVT.

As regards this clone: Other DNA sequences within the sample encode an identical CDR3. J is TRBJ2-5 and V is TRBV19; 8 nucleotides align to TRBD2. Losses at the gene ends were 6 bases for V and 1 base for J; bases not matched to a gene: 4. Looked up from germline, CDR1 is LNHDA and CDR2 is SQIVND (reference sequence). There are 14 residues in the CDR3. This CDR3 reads CASSVSGVQETQYF. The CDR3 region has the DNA TGTGCCAGTAGCGTTAGCGGGGTCCAAGAGACCCAGTACTTC.

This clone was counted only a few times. In DNA, the CDR3 is TGTGCCAGCAACCGGACGCGGCTTGAAAGAGATTTCCACTTT. This translates into CASNRTRLERDFHF. The genes are TRBV12-1 and TRBJ1-6. TRBV12-1 is listed as a pseudogene. The CDR3 runs 14 residues.

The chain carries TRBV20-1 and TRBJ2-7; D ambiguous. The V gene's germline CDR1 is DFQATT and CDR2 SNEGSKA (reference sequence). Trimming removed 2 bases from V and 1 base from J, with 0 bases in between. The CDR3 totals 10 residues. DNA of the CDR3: TGCAGTGCTAGATCCTACGAGCAGTACTTC. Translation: CSARSYEQYF.

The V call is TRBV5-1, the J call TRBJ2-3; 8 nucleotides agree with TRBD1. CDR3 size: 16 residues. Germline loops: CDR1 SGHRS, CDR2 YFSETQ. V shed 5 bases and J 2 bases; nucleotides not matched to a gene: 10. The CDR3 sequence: CASSPRQTGDTDTQYF. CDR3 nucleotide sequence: TGCGCCAGCAGTCCACGACAGACAGGGGACACAGATACGCAGTATTTT.

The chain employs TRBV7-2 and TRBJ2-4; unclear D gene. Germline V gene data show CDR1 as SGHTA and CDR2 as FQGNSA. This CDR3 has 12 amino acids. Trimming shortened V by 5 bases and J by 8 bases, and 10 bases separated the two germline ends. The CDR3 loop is CASSPPSDIQYF. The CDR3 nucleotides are TGTGCCAGCAGCCCCCCTTCGGACATTCAGTACTTC.

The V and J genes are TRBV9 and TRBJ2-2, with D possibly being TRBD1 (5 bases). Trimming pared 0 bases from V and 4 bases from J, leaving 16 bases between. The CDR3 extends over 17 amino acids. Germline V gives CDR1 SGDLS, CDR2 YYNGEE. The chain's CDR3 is CASSVASRAVSTGELFF. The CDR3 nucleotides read TGTGCCAGCAGCGTAGCTTCCAGGGCTGTATCCACCGGGGAGCTGTTTTTT.

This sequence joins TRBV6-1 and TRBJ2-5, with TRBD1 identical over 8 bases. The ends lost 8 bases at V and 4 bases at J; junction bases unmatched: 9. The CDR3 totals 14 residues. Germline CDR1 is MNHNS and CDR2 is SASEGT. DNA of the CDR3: TGTGCCAGCCTTTTTACAGGGGGAGGAGAGACCCAGTACTTC. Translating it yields CASLFTGGGETQYF.

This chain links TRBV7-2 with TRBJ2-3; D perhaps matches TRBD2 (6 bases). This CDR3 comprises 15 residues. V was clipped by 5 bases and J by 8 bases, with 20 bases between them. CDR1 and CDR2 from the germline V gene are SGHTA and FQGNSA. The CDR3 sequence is CASSQRAGTHGTQYF. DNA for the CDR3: TGTGCCAGCAGCCAACGCGCGGGGACCCACGGTACGCAGTATTTT.

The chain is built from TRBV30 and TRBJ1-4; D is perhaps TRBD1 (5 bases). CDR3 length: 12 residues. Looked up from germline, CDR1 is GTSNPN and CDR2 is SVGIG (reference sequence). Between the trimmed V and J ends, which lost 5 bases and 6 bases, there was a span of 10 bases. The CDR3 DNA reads TGTGCCTGGCTAACACAGGATGAAAAACTGTTTTTT. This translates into CAWLTQDEKLFF.

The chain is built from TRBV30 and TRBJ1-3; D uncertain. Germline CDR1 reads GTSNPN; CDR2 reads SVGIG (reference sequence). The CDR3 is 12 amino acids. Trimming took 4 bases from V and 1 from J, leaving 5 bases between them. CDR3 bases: TGTGCCTGGACGGGGTCTGGAAACACCATATATTTT. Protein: CAWTGSGNTIYF.

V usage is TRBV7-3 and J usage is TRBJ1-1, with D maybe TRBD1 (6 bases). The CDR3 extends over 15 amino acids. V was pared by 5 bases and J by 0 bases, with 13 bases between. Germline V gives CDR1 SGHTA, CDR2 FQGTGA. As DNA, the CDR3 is TGTGCCAGCAGCCTTAGGGGGGGCATGAACACTGAAGCTTTCTTT. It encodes CASSLRGGMNTEAFF.

CDR3 DNA sequence: TGTGCCACCGGACGGGGGGCCACAGATACGCAGTATTTT. Protein: CATGRGATDTQYF. The chain links TRBV28 to TRBJ2-3, with D possibly TRBD2 on 7 matching bases. Trimming stripped 10 bases from V and 2 bases from J, with 13 bases between. The CDR3 runs 13 residues. Germline V gene sequence: CDR1 MDHEN, CDR2 SYDVKM.

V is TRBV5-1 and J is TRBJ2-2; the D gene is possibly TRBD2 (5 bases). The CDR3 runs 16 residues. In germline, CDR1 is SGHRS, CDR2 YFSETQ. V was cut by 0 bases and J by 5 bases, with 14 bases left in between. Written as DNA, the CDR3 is TGCGCCAGCAGCTTGGGACGAACCCCGGGGACCGGGGAGCTGTTTTTT. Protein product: CASSLGRTPGTGELFF.

The chain's CDR3 is CASYSGLTYGYTF. The CDR3, as DNA: TGTGCCAGCTACTCGGGCTTAACCTATGGCTACACCTTC. The chain joins TRBV6-5 to TRBJ1-2; D remains ambiguous. There are 13 residues in the CDR3. The germline CDR1 and CDR2 sequences are MNHEY and SVGAGI. Trimming pared 8 bases from V and 4 bases from J, leaving 14 bases between.

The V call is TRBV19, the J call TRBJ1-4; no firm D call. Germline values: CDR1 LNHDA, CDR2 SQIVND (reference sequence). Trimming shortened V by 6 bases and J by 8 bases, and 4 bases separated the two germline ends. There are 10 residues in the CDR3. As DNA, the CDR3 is TGTGCCAGTAGGACCGAAAAACTGTTTTTT. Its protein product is CASRTEKLFF.

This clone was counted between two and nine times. CDR3 in amino acids: CASSGTLNTEAFF. The CDR3 DNA is TGTGCCAGCAGCGGGACCTTGAACACTGAAGCTTTCTTT. The chain combines TRBV4-2 with TRBJ1-1; tentatively, D is TRBD1 (5 bases). The V end lost 5 bases, the J end lost 0 bases, and 7 bases lay between the germline ends. The length of the CDR3 is 13 residues. CDR1 LGHNA and CDR2 YNFKEQ come from the germline V gene.

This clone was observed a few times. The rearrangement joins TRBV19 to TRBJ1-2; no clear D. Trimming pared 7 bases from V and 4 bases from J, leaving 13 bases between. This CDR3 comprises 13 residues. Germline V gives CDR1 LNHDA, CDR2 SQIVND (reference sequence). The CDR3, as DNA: TGTGCCAGTACAGCCGGGGTGGGCTATGGCTACACCTTC. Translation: CASTAGVGYGYTF.

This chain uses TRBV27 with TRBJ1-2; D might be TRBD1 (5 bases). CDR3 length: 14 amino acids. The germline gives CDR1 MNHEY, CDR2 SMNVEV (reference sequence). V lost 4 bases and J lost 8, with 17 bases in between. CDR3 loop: CASSSSIRGRGYTF. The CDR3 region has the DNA TGTGCCAGCAGTTCATCGATAAGGGGAAGAGGCTACACCTTC.

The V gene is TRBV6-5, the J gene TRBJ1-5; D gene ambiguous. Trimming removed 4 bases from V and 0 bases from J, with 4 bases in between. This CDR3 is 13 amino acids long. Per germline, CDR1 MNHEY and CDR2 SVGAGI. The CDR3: CASSSYSNQPQHF. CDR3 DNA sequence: TGTGCCAGCAGTTCATATAGCAATCAGCCCCAGCATTTT.

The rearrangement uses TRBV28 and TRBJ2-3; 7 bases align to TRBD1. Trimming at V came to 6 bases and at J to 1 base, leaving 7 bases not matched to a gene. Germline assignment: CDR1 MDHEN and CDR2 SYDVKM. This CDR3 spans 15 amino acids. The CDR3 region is CASSPHGQGTDTQYF. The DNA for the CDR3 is TGTGCCAGCAGCCCGCACGGACAGGGCACAGATACGCAGTATTTT.

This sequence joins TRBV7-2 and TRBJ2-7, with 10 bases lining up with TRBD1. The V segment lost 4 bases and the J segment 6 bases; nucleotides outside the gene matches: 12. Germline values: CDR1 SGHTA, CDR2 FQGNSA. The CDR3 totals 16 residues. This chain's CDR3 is CASSWGSGTGVFEQYF. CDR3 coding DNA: TGTGCCAGCAGCTGGGGATCCGGGACAGGGGTTTTCGAGCAGTACTTC.

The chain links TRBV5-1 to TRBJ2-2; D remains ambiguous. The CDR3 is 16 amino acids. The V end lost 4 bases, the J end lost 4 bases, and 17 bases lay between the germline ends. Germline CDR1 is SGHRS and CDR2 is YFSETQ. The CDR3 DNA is TGCGCCAGCAGCGGCTCGCTAGTGAGCGTCACCGGGGAGCTGTTTTTT. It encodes CASSGSLVSVTGELFF.

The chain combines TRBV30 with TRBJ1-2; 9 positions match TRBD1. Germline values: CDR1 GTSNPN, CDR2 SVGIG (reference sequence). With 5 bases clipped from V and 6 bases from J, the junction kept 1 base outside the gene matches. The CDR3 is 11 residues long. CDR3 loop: CAWGQGNGYTF. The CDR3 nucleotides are TGTGCCTGGGGACAGGGGAATGGCTACACCTTC.

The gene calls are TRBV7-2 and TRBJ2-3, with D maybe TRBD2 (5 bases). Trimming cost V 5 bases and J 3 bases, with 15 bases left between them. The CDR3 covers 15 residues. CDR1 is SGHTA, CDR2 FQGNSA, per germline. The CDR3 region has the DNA TGTGCCAGCAGCGCTCTCGGACTGGGGACAGATACGCAGTATTTT. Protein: CASSALGLGTDTQYF.

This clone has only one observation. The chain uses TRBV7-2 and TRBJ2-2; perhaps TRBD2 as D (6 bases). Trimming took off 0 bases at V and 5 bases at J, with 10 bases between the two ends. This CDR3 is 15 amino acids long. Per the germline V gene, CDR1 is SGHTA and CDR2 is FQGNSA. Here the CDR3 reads CASSLAGDWTGELFF. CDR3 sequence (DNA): TGTGCCAGCAGCTTAGCGGGGGACTGGACCGGGGAGCTGTTTTTT.

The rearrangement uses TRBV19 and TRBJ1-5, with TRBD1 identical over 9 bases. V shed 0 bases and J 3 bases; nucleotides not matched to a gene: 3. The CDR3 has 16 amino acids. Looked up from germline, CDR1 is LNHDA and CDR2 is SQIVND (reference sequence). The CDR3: CASSIDGQGLNQPQHF. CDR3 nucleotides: TGTGCCAGTAGTATAGATGGACAGGGGCTCAATCAGCCCCAGCATTTT.

In nucleotides, the CDR3 is TGTGCCAGCTCCGGGGTCCCCTACGAGCAGTACTTC. Its translation is CASSGVPYEQYF. This chain connects TRBV28 to TRBJ2-7; D may be TRBD2 (5 bases). In germline, CDR1 is MDHEN, CDR2 SYDVKM. V was pared by 8 bases and J by 2 bases, with 10 bases between. The CDR3 length is 12 residues.

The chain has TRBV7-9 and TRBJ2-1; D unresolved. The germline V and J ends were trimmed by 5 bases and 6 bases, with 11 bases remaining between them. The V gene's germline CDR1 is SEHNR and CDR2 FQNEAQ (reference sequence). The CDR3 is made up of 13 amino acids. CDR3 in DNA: TGTGCCAGCAGCCCGCCAATTAGCAATGAGCAGTTCTTC. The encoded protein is CASSPPISNEQFF.

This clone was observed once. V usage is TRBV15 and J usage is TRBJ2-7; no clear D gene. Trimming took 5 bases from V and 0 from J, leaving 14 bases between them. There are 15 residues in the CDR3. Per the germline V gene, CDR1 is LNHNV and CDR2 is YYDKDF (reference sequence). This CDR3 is CATSGRYGDSYEQYF. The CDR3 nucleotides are TGTGCCACCAGCGGTCGGTACGGAGACTCCTACGAGCAGTACTTC.

As DNA, the CDR3 is TGTGCCAGCAGCGTAGACAGGGTAGAAACTGGAAACACCATATATTTT. Translated: CASSVDRVETGNTIYF. This sequence joins TRBV9 and TRBJ1-3, with D maybe TRBD1 (6 bases). CDR1 is SGDLS, CDR2 YYNGEE, per germline. Trimming removed 0 bases from V and 2 bases from J, with 12 bases in between. The CDR3 spans 16 residues.

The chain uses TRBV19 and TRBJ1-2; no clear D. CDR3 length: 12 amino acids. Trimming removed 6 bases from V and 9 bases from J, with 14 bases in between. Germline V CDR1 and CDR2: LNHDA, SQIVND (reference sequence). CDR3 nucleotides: TGTGCCAGTAGGGCGGCGGCTTATCGCTACACCTTC. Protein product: CASRAAAYRYTF.